Below, 29 T cell receptor beta chains from the same sample are listed, as sequenced in a study of graft-versus-host responses after intestinal transplantation (dated by TCRdb to the early 2020s). The library relied on the immunoSEQ multiplex PCR assay. The table comes from immuneACCESS by way of TCRdb, which keeps in-frame sequences with V and J called. Part of the clones is missing from these tables; in studies checked, under half for an unresolved V gene and the rest for unknown reasons. The sample data list 15,000 to 20,000 clones, and around 35% of these were observed just once. The leading ten clones occupy roughly 2% of the sample. Read against the paper, the sample's time point label means: cells obtained before transplantation from donor or recipient. The sequenced sample was alloreactive CD4+ T cells from a mixed lymphocyte reaction culture, obtained before transplantation. This specimen's cell subset or site label, per the study, means: CFSE-low proliferating T cells sorted from approximately 6-day pre-transplant mixed lymphocyte reaction (GvH or HvG direction). These receptors came from a human patient who was an organ donor for intestinal transplantation.

This clone has more than one count but fewer than ten. The chain carries TRBV6-6 and TRBJ2-7; D is uncertain. CDR1 and CDR2 from the germline V gene are MNHNY and SVGAGI (reference sequence). The CDR3 covers 11 residues. The V end lost 4 bases, the J end lost 2 bases, and 3 bases lay between the germline ends. The CDR3 nucleotides read TGTGCCAGCAGTTCGGCCTACGAGCAGTACTTC. Its translation is CASSSAYEQYF.

Only a few counts were recorded for this clone. This chain connects TRBV7-7 to TRBJ2-3; possible D gene TRBD2, 5 bases. Trimming stripped 2 bases from V and 4 bases from J, with 16 bases between. This CDR3 contains 16 residues. Germline V gives CDR1 SSHAT, CDR2 FNYEAQ (reference sequence). CDR3 sequence reads: CASSLLFRTGSDTQYF. The CDR3 nucleotides are TGTGCCAGCAGCTTATTATTTAGGACGGGGTCAGATACGCAGTATTTT.

The J gene is TRBJ2-7, the V gene TRBV18; a possible D gene is TRBD2 (7 bases). The CDR3 has 14 amino acids. Trimming took off 6 bases at V and 6 bases at J, with 18 bases between the two ends. The V gene's germline CDR1 is KGHSH and CDR2 LQKENI. The DNA of the CDR3 is TGTGCCAGCTCCGGAGGGGGAGGGCCGGTCGAGCAGTACTTC. Amino acids: CASSGGGGPVEQYF.

This chain links TRBV5-4 with TRBJ2-2; D is possibly TRBD1 or TRBD2 (6 bases each). The ends were cut back, 0 bases at V and 0 bases at J, with 9 bases in the middle. This CDR3 spans 16 amino acids. Germline V lookup: CDR1 SGHNT, CDR2 YYREEE (reference sequence). The CDR3 nucleotides are TGTGCCAGCAGCTTGGAGGGGGGATCGAACACCGGGGAGCTGTTTTTT. It translates to CASSLEGGSNTGELFF. The full variable domain, rest sourced from reference TRBV5-4 and TRBJ2-2, is ETGVTQSPTHLIKTRGQQVTLRCSSQSGHNTVSWYQQALGQGPQFIFQYYREEENGRGNFPPRFSGLQFPNYSSELNVNALELDDSALYLCASSLEGGSNTGELFFGEGSRLTVL.

V usage is TRBV7-6 and J usage is TRBJ2-2; 7 bases map to TRBD2. CDR3 length equals 15 residues. V lost 2 bases and J lost 0; bases outside the gene matches: 0. CDR1 is SGHVS, CDR2 FNYEAQ, per germline. The CDR3 loop is CASSLLAANTGELFF. As DNA, the CDR3 is TGTGCCAGCAGCTTACTAGCGGCGAACACCGGGGAGCTGTTTTTT.

Written as DNA, the CDR3 is TGTGCCAGCAGCACGGGGACTAGCGGTTACACCGGGGAGCTGTTTTTT. It yields the protein CASSTGTSGYTGELFF. The chain joins TRBV7-2 to TRBJ2-2; 11 bases are a match to TRBD2. This CDR3 is built from 16 residues. V dropped 5 bases and J dropped 3; count of bases not matched to a gene: 5. In germline, CDR1 is SGHTA, CDR2 FQGNSA.

The chain recombines TRBV2 with TRBJ2-1; 13 bases are shared with TRBD2. Germline CDR1 reads SNHLY; CDR2 reads FYNNEI. Unmatched junction bases numbered 0, after V lost 4 bases and J lost 9 bases. The length of the CDR3 is 13 residues. CDR3 coding DNA: TGTGCCAGCAGTGGGACTAGCGGGAGTGAGCAGTTCTTC. Amino acid sequence: CASSGTSGSEQFF. The full variable domain, in which reference TRBV2 and TRBJ2-1 provide the parts outside the CDR3, is EPEVTQTPSHQVTQMGQEVILRCVPISNHLYFYWYRQILGQKVEFLVSFYNNEISEKSEIFDDQFSVERPDGSNFTLKIRSTKLEDSAMYFCASSGTSGSEQFFGPGTRLTVL.

V gene TRBV6-6 combines with J gene TRBJ2-7; D is ambiguous. Trimming took 5 bases from V and 0 from J, leaving 14 bases between them. The CDR3 is made up of 15 amino acids. Germline-derived CDR1 and CDR2 are MNHNY and SVGAGI (reference sequence). The CDR3 bases are TGTGCCAGCAGTCAAGATACAGCGAGCTCCTACGAGCAGTACTTC. Its protein product is CASSQDTASSYEQYF.

CDR3 in amino acids: CASSLSPGRGLFF. In DNA form, the CDR3 reads TGTGCCAGCAGCCTGAGTCCGGGTCGCGGACTGTTTTTT. The V call is TRBV7-8, the J call TRBJ1-4; no definite D call. V was cut by 5 bases and J by 13 bases, with 17 bases left in between. This CDR3 contains 13 residues. Germline CDR1 is SGHVS and CDR2 is FQNEAQ.

In its sample, this clone was seen once. CDR3 in amino acids: CASSPLAGGPGEQFF. The CDR3 coding sequence is TGCGCCAGCAGCCCACTAGCGGGAGGGCCCGGTGAGCAGTTCTTC. V and J are TRBV5-1 and TRBJ2-1; TRBD2 aligns across 13 bases. There are 15 residues in the CDR3. Germline CDR1 reads SGHRS; CDR2 reads YFSETQ. V was pared by 4 bases and J by 9 bases, with 7 bases of the junction left unmatched.

V gene TRBV6-5 combines with J gene TRBJ2-7; no clear D. Trimming left V 5 bases short and J 3 bases short, with 5 bases between. This CDR3 spans 11 amino acids. The germline V gene encodes CDR1 MNHEY and CDR2 SVGAGI. The CDR3 region is CASSGFYEQYF. The DNA of the CDR3 is TGTGCCAGCAGTGGTTTCTACGAGCAGTACTTC.

The chain is built from TRBV7-2 and TRBJ1-2, with D perhaps TRBD1 (5 bases). The germline CDR1 and CDR2 sequences are SGHTA and FQGNSA. This CDR3 contains 13 residues. V shed 2 bases and J shed 3 bases, with 7 bases lying between them. CDR3 DNA sequence: TGTGCCAGCAGCTTATCGGGGGACTATGGCTACACCTTC. Translated: CASSLSGDYGYTF.

This chain links TRBV5-4 with TRBJ2-5; D remains unclear. V dropped 4 bases and J dropped 1 base, with 8 bases sitting between them. CDR1 and CDR2 (germline): SGHNT, YYREEE (reference sequence). The CDR3 sequence is 13 residues long. CDR3 nucleotide sequence: TGTGCCAGCAGCATCGGGCCCCAAGAGACCCAGTACTTC. It translates to CASSIGPQETQYF. Full variable domain (rest looked up from reference TRBV5-4 and TRBJ2-5): ETGVTQSPTHLIKTRGQQVTLRCSSQSGHNTVSWYQQALGQGPQFIFQYYREEENGRGNFPPRFSGLQFPNYSSELNVNALELDDSALYLCASSIGPQETQYFGPGTRLLVL.

This chain connects TRBV6-1 to TRBJ1-2; 7 nucleotides agree with TRBD1. Germline CDR1 and CDR2: MNHNS and SASEGT. The CDR3 runs to 13 residues. The ends lost 6 bases at V and 4 bases at J; junction bases unmatched: 5. The CDR3 protein is CASSRGDSYGYTF. The CDR3 DNA is TGTGCCAGCAGCAGGGGGGACTCCTATGGCTACACCTTC.

This clone was seen once. V is TRBV7-2 and J is TRBJ2-7; a weak D match, TRBD2 (6 bases). V lost 3 bases to trimming and J lost 3 bases, with 15 bases between them. The CDR3 has 15 residues. CDR1 is SGHTA and CDR2 is FQGNSA in the germline V gene. The CDR3 protein is CASSFAGNGGYEQYF. CDR3 DNA: TGTGCCAGCAGCTTCGCGGGGAACGGGGGCTACGAGCAGTACTTC.

This chain links TRBV10-3 with TRBJ1-2; D is unresolved. V lost 4 bases, J lost 4 bases, and 13 bases lay in between. This CDR3 region has 14 residues. Germline CDR1 and CDR2: ENHRY and SYGVKD. The CDR3 coding sequence is TGTGCCATCAGTGGGCTCGGTAACCGCTATGGCTACACCTTC. Encoded protein: CAISGLGNRYGYTF.

This CDR3 is CASSQAGVHQPQHF. DNA for the CDR3: TGCGCCAGCAGCCAAGCAGGGGTTCATCAGCCCCAGCATTTT. The chain employs TRBV4-1 and TRBJ1-5; D is possibly TRBD1 (6 bases). The CDR3 runs 14 residues. Trimming removed 1 base from V and 5 bases from J, with 9 bases in between. The germline CDR1 and CDR2 sequences are MGHRA and YSYEKL.

This clone was detected a few times. The chain combines TRBV18 with TRBJ1-3; tentatively, D is TRBD1 (6 bases). The CDR3 consists of 15 residues. The V end was cut by 3 bases, the J end by 4 bases, with 13 bases between. Germline lookup yields CDR1 KGHSH and CDR2 LQKENI. DNA for the CDR3: TGTGCCAGCTCACCTCGGGCAGGGGACGGAAACACCATATATTTT. Translating it yields CASSPRAGDGNTIYF. The whole variable domain, filled in from reference TRBV18 and TRBJ1-3, reads NAGVMQNPRHLVRRRGQEARLRCSPMKGHSHVYWYRQLPEEGLKFMVYLQKENIIDESGMPKERFSAEFPKEGPSILRIQQVVRGDSAAYFCASSPRAGDGNTIYFGEGSWLTVV.

The rearrangement links TRBV21-1 to TRBJ2-2; TRBD2, the table's D call, was not compared with the DNA. TRBV21-1 is a known pseudogene. CDR3 length: 18 amino acids. In DNA form, the CDR3 reads TGTGCCAGCAGCCATGGACTAGCGGGAGGCCCTAACACCGGGGAGCTGTTTTTT. This codes for CASSHGLAGGPNTGELFF.

The rearrangement joins TRBV6-5 to TRBJ2-5; 9 bases are shared with TRBD1. Germline CDR1 MNHEY, CDR2 SVGAGI. V trimming: 0 bases; J trimming: 7 bases; junction bases outside the gene matches: 6. This CDR3 is built from 15 residues. CDR3 nucleotide sequence: TGTGCCAGCAGTTACTCGGACAGGGGAGGCGGGACCCAGTACTTC. Translation gives CASSYSDRGGGTQYF.

This clone has more than one count but fewer than ten. CDR3 bases: TGCGCCAGCAGCTGGGCGGGGGGGGAGACCCAGTACTTC. This encodes CASSWAGGETQYF. The V and J genes are TRBV5-1 and TRBJ2-5; 9 nucleotides align to TRBD2. CDR3 size: 13 residues. After removal of 3 bases from V and 5 bases from J, the junction contained 2 bases not matched to a gene. Germline V gene lookup returns CDR1 SGHRS and CDR2 YFSETQ. Supplemented by reference TRBV5-1 and TRBJ2-5, the full variable domain reads KAGVTQTPRYLIKTRGQQVTLSCSPISGHRSVSWYQQTPGQGLQFLFEYFSETQRNKGNFPGRFSGRQFSNSRSEMNVSTLELGDSALYLCASSWAGGETQYFGPGTRLLVL.

The chain has TRBV15 and TRBJ2-3; 13 positions agree with TRBD2. The CDR3 spans 16 residues. Germline CDR1 is LNHNV and CDR2 is YYDKDF (reference sequence). With 3 bases clipped from V and 4 bases from J, the junction kept 4 bases outside the gene matches. CDR3 bases: TGTGCCACCAGCAGCAAACTAGCGGGAGGGGCAGATACGCAGTATTTT. Its protein is CATSSKLAGGADTQYF.

The V and J genes are TRBV7-9 and TRBJ2-1; D tentatively reads TRBD1 or TRBD2 (5 bases each). CDR1 and CDR2 (germline): SEHNR, FQNEAQ (reference sequence). The CDR3 extends over 19 amino acids. Trimming left V 1 base short and J 4 bases short, with 23 bases between. Here the CDR3 reads CASSLVGPGWGKGYNEQFF. The CDR3 DNA reads as TGTGCCAGCAGCTTAGTGGGTCCGGGATGGGGGAAGGGTTACAATGAGCAGTTCTTC.

The DNA for the CDR3 is TGTGCCAGCAGCTTGGTAACTAGATATCCCACCACAGATACGCAGTATTTT. Its protein product is CASSLVTRYPTTDTQYF. The chain employs TRBV5-8 and TRBJ2-3, with D perhaps TRBD2 (5 bases). CDR3 length: 17 residues. V was shortened by 0 bases and J by 2 bases, with 16 bases between the two germline ends. Germline V gene lookup returns CDR1 SGHTS and CDR2 YDEGEE.

The table lists this clone with a few counts. This chain uses TRBV6-1 with TRBJ2-5, with D hard to call. Looked up from germline, CDR1 is MNHNS and CDR2 is SASEGT. The CDR3 length is 13 residues. V was trimmed by 4 bases and J by 1 base, leaving 7 bases between them. The CDR3: CASSVASQETQYF. The CDR3, as DNA: TGTGCCAGCAGTGTAGCCAGCCAAGAGACCCAGTACTTC.

This clone was recorded only once. V is TRBV13 and J is TRBJ2-3, with 8 bases fitting TRBD2. CDR3 length equals 15 residues. Per germline, CDR1 PRHDT and CDR2 FYEKMQ (reference sequence). V gave up 5 bases and J gave up 0 bases; unmatched junction bases: 4. The chain's CDR3 is CASSISGTSTDTQYF. The CDR3 coding sequence is TGTGCCAGCAGCATTAGCGGGACAAGCACAGATACGCAGTATTTT.

The rearrangement uses TRBV5-4 and TRBJ2-7; 9 nucleotides line up with TRBD1. The CDR3 spans 14 residues. CDR1 is SGHNT, CDR2 YYREEE, per germline (reference sequence). V lost 1 base and J lost 4; bases outside the gene matches: 3. CDR3 protein: CASSLRDRGYEQYF. The CDR3 bases are TGTGCCAGCAGCTTGCGTGACAGGGGGTACGAGCAGTACTTC.

By share, this clone ranks as medium-sized. The chain uses TRBV7-2 and TRBJ2-7; tentatively, D is TRBD2 (6 bases). CDR3 length: 14 amino acids. Germline CDR1 and CDR2: SGHTA and FQGNSA. V was pared by 6 bases and J by 6 bases, with 18 bases between. CDR3 bases: TGTGCCAGCAGTCTAGCGCCAGGCTCTCTCGAGCAGTACTTC. Encoded protein: CASSLAPGSLEQYF.

The table lists this clone with a few counts. The chain has TRBV7-6 and TRBJ2-1; possibly TRBD2 for D (6 bases). Deletions cut 5 bases from V and 6 bases from J, with 17 bases between. The CDR3 runs 15 residues. Germline V CDR1 and CDR2: SGHVS, FNYEAQ. The CDR3: CASSPLGGPANEQFF. CDR3 nucleotides: TGTGCCAGCAGCCCCCTCGGGGGTCCTGCCAATGAGCAGTTCTTC.